This T cell receptor (beta chain) derives from a study of blood T cell repertoires in COVID-19. Whole-study context: PBMCs, B-cell-depleted T cells, or T cells were the source of the cDNA or gDNA that made up the material.

The assay was immunoSEQ multiplex PCR, and TCRdb's table has in-frame clones only and misses some. This table holds approximately 230,000 clones, roughly 90% found once. The CDR3 has 14 amino acids. J gave up 2 bases and V 5 bases, and 4 bases lay outside the gene matches. CDR1 LNHDA and CDR2 SQIVND come from the germline V gene (reference sequence). The sequence was obtained from a man aged 25 to 45 who had recovered from COVID-19. The sample consisted of peripheral blood. V gene TRBV19 combines with J gene TRBJ1-2; 8 positions match TRBD1. CDR3 bases: TGTGCCAGTAGTTACGGACAGGGAAACTATGGCTACACCTTC. Protein product: CASSYGQGNYGYTF.